These 22 T cell receptor beta chains originate from one sample sequenced in a study of CD8 T cells in ankylosing spondylitis. TCRdb reprocessed the 5' RACE reads via MiXCR and lists one record per CDR3 protein. In the table there are some 220,000 distinct CDR3 sequences, roughly a tenth of which are singletons. Sequenced input: blood, either unsorted or a sorted T cell fraction (not recorded which). Source of these receptors: a male donor with ankylosing spondylitis or in good health (not recorded which).

Many counts were recorded for this clonotype. The J gene is TRBJ2-1, the V gene TRBV20-1, with 7 bases that match TRBD2. Germline CDR1 and CDR2: DFQATT and SNEGSKA (reference sequence). This CDR3 has 13 amino acids. V was pared by 3 bases and J by 4 bases, with 3 bases of the junction left unmatched. DNA of the CDR3: TGCAGTGCTAGGGCTAGCGGTTACAATGAGCAGTTCTTC. As protein: CSARASGYNEQFF.

This clonotype was found many times. The chain is built from TRBV10-3 and TRBJ1-4; maybe TRBD1 (5 bases). V lost 8 bases and J lost 7, with 11 bases in between. Germline V gene sequence: CDR1 ENHRY, CDR2 SYGVKD. The CDR3 runs 12 residues. The CDR3 spells CAIGAAGEKLFF. CDR3 nucleotides: TGTGCCATCGGGGCTGCGGGTGAAAAACTGTTTTTT.

In this sample, this clonotype turned up many times. This chain connects TRBV10-3 to TRBJ1-1; D unclear. V gave up 1 base and J gave up 7 bases, with 10 bases separating them. This CDR3 is built from 13 residues. Germline loops: CDR1 ENHRY, CDR2 SYGVKD. Written as DNA, the CDR3 is TGTGCCATCAGTGAGTTGGCAGGACTTGAAGCTTTCTTT. This translates into CAISELAGLEAFF.

This clonotype was seen repeatedly, ten times or more. This chain joins TRBV18 and TRBJ2-7, with D uncertain. The CDR3 is 15 residues long. CDR1 and CDR2 from the germline V gene are KGHSH and LQKENI. Trimming took 5 bases from V and 3 from J, leaving 17 bases between them. The CDR3, as DNA: TGTGCCAGCTCAGGACCGGGTCCGGGCCTCTACGAGCAGTACTTC. Translated: CASSGPGPGLYEQYF.

This clonotype came up many times. V and J are TRBV5-1 and TRBJ2-2; maybe TRBD1 (5 bases). With 3 bases removed from V and 5 bases from J, the gap between germline ends came to 8 bases. The CDR3 length is 13 residues. Germline CDR1 is SGHRS and CDR2 is YFSETQ. CDR3 region: CASSSAGTGELFF. The CDR3 region has the DNA TGCGCCAGCAGCTCTGCAGGGACCGGGGAGCTGTTTTTT.

This clonotype occurred many times. The chain joins TRBV20-1 to TRBJ2-5; no definite D call. The germline V gene has CDR1 DFQATT and CDR2 SNEGSKA (reference sequence). With 7 bases removed from V and 7 bases from J, the gap between germline ends came to 16 bases. The CDR3 consists of 12 residues. The CDR3 DNA follows: TGCAGTGTTTCGAAGCAGGCAGGGACCCAGTACTTC. Translation: CSVSKQAGTQYF.

This clonotype appeared a few times. V gene TRBV6-5 combines with J gene TRBJ2-7; the D is unclear. V was cut by 2 bases and J by 0 bases, with 8 bases left in between. Germline CDR1 and CDR2: MNHEY and SVGAGI. This CDR3 has 14 amino acids. The DNA of the CDR3 is TGTGCCAGCAGTTACGGGGTGGCCTCCTACGAGCAGTACTTC. Encoded protein: CASSYGVASYEQYF.

This clonotype was seen at least ten times. The CDR3 DNA reads as TGTGCCAGCAGCTCCCGACAGGGCATCCCGCTCGAGCAGTACTTC. Translated: CASSSRQGIPLEQYF. The genes are TRBV6-1 and TRBJ2-7, with 7 bases identical to TRBD1. Germline CDR1 MNHNS, CDR2 SASEGT. Unmatched junction bases numbered 14, after V lost 6 bases and J lost 6 bases. The CDR3 contains 15 residues.

This clonotype was seen repeatedly, ten times or more. The chain is built from TRBV5-1 and TRBJ2-1, with D perhaps given as TRBD1 or TRBD2 (5 bases each). The CDR3 loop spans 14 amino acids. Deletions cut 6 bases from V and 2 bases from J, with 12 bases between. Germline CDR1 SGHRS, CDR2 YFSETQ. This chain's CDR3 is CASKLEGPYNEQFF. The CDR3 nucleotides are TGCGCCAGCAAGCTAGAGGGGCCCTACAATGAGCAGTTCTTC.

The CDR3 protein is CAWSAGTGRYEQYF. CDR3 DNA: TGTGCCTGGAGTGCCGGGACAGGGAGGTACGAGCAGTACTTC. The chain recombines TRBV30 with TRBJ2-7; TRBD1 aligns across 9 bases. The CDR3 contains 14 residues. J gave up 4 bases and V 1 base, and 5 bases lay outside the gene matches. Germline V gene lookup returns CDR1 GTSNPN and CDR2 SVGIG (reference sequence).

This clonotype was detected many times. The chain employs TRBV10-3 and TRBJ2-1, with TRBD2 matching 14 bases. V shed 6 bases and J 10 bases; nucleotides not matched to a gene: 8. The CDR3 is made up of 15 amino acids. In germline, CDR1 is ENHRY, CDR2 SYGVKD. Written as DNA, the CDR3 is TGTGCCATCAGACAGGGACTAGCGGGAGAAGGGGAGCAGTTCTTC. Its protein product is CAIRQGLAGEGEQFF.

This clonotype was detected ten times or more. The chain links TRBV7-2 to TRBJ2-3, with 14 positions matching TRBD2. The germline gives CDR1 SGHTA, CDR2 FQGNSA. This CDR3 has 17 amino acids. The trim removed 2 bases at V and 5 bases at J, leaving 6 bases unmatched. Written as DNA, the CDR3 is TGTGCCAGCAGCTTAACCGGACTAGCGGGGGGTTTAGATACGCAGTATTTT. Translated, it gives CASSLTGLAGGLDTQYF. Drawing the rest from reference TRBV7-2 and TRBJ2-3, the complete variable domain is GAGVSQSPSNKVTEKGKDVELRCDPISGHTALYWYRQSLGQGLEFLIYFQGNSAPDKSGLPSDRFSAERTGGSVSTLTIQRTQQEDSAVYLCASSLTGLAGGLDTQYFGPGTRLTVL.

The sample holds a few counts of this clonotype. V gene TRBV18 combines with J gene TRBJ2-3; 11 bases line up with TRBD1. The CDR3 runs to 16 residues. Germline V CDR1 and CDR2: KGHSH, LQKENI. The junction had 7 bases not matched to a gene; V was cut back by 4 bases and J by 4 bases. This chain's CDR3 is CASSRRDRGAADTQYF. The CDR3 coding sequence is TGTGCCAGCTCACGCCGGGACAGGGGGGCTGCAGATACGCAGTATTTT.

The rearrangement links TRBV29-1 to TRBJ1-2; 8 nucleotides align to TRBD1. J gave up 8 bases and V 1 base, and 9 bases lay outside the gene matches. The CDR3 sequence is 14 residues long. CDR1 is SQVTM, CDR2 ANQGSEA, per germline. The CDR3 coding sequence is TGCAGCGTTGAAGTCATGACAGGGGCGGTAGGCTACACCTTC. Residues: CSVEVMTGAVGYTF.

This clonotype appeared many times. The chain carries TRBV9 and TRBJ2-1, with TRBD1 matching over 9 bases. Per germline, CDR1 SGDLS and CDR2 YYNGEE. V was pared by 3 bases and J by 4 bases, with 5 bases of the junction left unmatched. The length of the CDR3 is 15 residues. Written as DNA, the CDR3 is TGTGCCAGCAGCGCGGGGACAGGGAATTACAATGAGCAGTTCTTC. It yields the protein CASSAGTGNYNEQFF.

In this sample, this clonotype turned up many times. The chain has TRBV27 and TRBJ2-7, with D perhaps given as TRBD1 or TRBD2 (5 bases each). This CDR3 spans 13 amino acids. Germline CDR1 reads MNHEY; CDR2 reads SMNVEV (reference sequence). V lost 5 bases and J lost 3, with 11 bases in between. CDR3 in amino acids: CASSIGEYYEQYF. The CDR3 region has the DNA TGTGCCAGCAGTATAGGGGAGTACTACGAGCAGTACTTC.

There are many counts of this clonotype. The V and J genes are TRBV20-1 and TRBJ2-1; D is perhaps TRBD1 or TRBD2 (5 bases each). CDR3 size: 14 residues. Per germline, CDR1 DFQATT and CDR2 SNEGSKA (reference sequence). V was cut by 4 bases and J by 0 bases, with 10 bases left in between. The CDR3 sequence is CSANARGSYNEQFF. The CDR3 coding sequence is TGCAGTGCTAACGCGAGGGGCTCCTACAATGAGCAGTTCTTC.

This clonotype was recorded at least ten times. The chain recombines TRBV12-3 or TRBV12-4 with TRBJ2-5; 11 bases agree with TRBD2. V gave up 6 bases and J gave up 2 bases; unmatched junction bases: 5. The CDR3 is 15 amino acids. This CDR3 reads CASSARLAGQETQYF. In DNA, the CDR3 is TGTGCCAGCAGCGCAAGACTAGCGGGACAAGAGACCCAGTACTTC.

This clonotype was seen repeatedly, ten times or more. The genes are TRBV7-9 and TRBJ1-4; D is ambiguous. The CDR3 runs 13 residues. The germline CDR1 and CDR2 sequences are SEHNR and FQNEAQ (reference sequence). Deletions cut 5 bases from V and 8 bases from J, with 12 bases between. CDR3 bases: TGTGCCAGCAGCCCCGCAGGAAAGGAAAAACTGTTTTTT. Its protein is CASSPAGKEKLFF.

The table lists this clonotype with many counts. The V gene is TRBV5-5, the J gene TRBJ2-2; 9 bases line up with TRBD1. J gave up 4 bases and V 6 bases, and 7 bases lay outside the gene matches. The CDR3 length is 15 residues. CDR1 and CDR2 from the germline V gene are SGHKS and YYEKEE (reference sequence). The CDR3 region is CASTWRTGATGELFF. The CDR3 coding sequence is TGTGCCAGCACCTGGAGGACAGGGGCCACCGGGGAGCTGTTTTTT.

V and J are TRBV30 and TRBJ2-3; D gene unclear. CDR3 length equals 14 residues. The germline V gene has CDR1 GTSNPN and CDR2 SVGIG (reference sequence). The V and J ends lost 4 bases and 5 bases respectively, with 16 bases between them. This CDR3 reads CAWIRRDGEDTQYF. The CDR3 nucleotides are TGTGCCTGGATTAGAAGGGATGGTGAAGATACGCAGTATTTT.

There are many counts of this clonotype. The chain uses TRBV5-1 and TRBJ1-1; D is unresolved. The germline V gene has CDR1 SGHRS and CDR2 YFSETQ. Trimming shortened V by 0 bases and J by 4 bases, and 7 bases separated the two germline ends. The CDR3 sequence is 13 residues long. CDR3 bases: TGCGCCAGCAGCTTGGGAGGTATCACTGAAGCTTTCTTT. Its translation: CASSLGGITEAFF.